This T cell receptor beta chain was captured by sequencing in a study of T cells in localized non-small cell lung cancer. Study results and limitations: Longer overall survival was linked to higher blood T cell density. Owing to sequencing of a solitary tumor region, heterogeneity cannot be discounted. Researchers found a median approximately 55 of the top 100 tumor clones in adjacent lung.

Unmatched junction bases numbered 8, after V lost 10 bases and J lost 7 bases. The CDR3 loop spans 15 amino acids. CDR1 and CDR2 (germline): MNHGY, SAAAGT. This clone was seen more than once but under ten times. What it binds is unknown. The repertoire was sequenced with immunoSEQ multiplex PCR; TCRdb's copy has only in-frame clones and lacks some. Of over a thousand clones in the sample, 32% are singletons; the top ten hold about a quarter. This receptor was taken from a female donor over 55 with stage II lung adenocarcinoma. The chain combines TRBV6-8 with TRBJ2-2; 14 bases are a match to TRBD2. The input for sequencing was normal lung tissue next to the tumor, taken before any cancer treatment. The DNA for the CDR3 is TGTGCCACCCGACTAGCGGGAGGGCCGGGCGGGGAGCTGTTTTTT. Amino acid sequence: CATRLAGGPGGELFF.